Listed here is a single TCR beta chain. This record comes from a study of blood T cell repertoires in COVID-19. Overall study: PBMCs, B-cell-depleted T cells, or T cells provided the cDNA or gDNA that made up the material.

As processed by the authors: Reference gene primer amplification gave estimated nucleated cell counts. Sequencing was performed with immunoSEQ multiplex PCR; in TCRdb, only in-frame clones are kept and a portion is missing. The DNA gave D and trimming, while V, J and clone size come from that table. The sample has over 200,000 clones, roughly 85% seen once. The study drew participants aged about 18 to 95 years from some 25 US areas. Each recovered donor of Cohort 3 presented with two negative PCRs, clearance, or symptom resolution. CDR1 is SNHLY and CDR2 is FYNNEI in the germline V gene. The CDR3 extends over 16 amino acids. V lost 8 bases and J lost 6; bases outside the gene matches: 13.

This chain joins TRBV2 and TRBJ2-2, with TRBD2 matching 9 bases. The material sequenced was PBMCs or T cells enriched from blood (not recorded which). The clonotype originates from a man aged 30 to 45 who had recovered from COVID-19. The CDR3 region is CASSLTGGGAPGELFF. CDR3 sequence (DNA): TGTGCCAGCTCTCTTACGGGCGGGGGGGCCCCCGGGGAGCTGTTTTTT.